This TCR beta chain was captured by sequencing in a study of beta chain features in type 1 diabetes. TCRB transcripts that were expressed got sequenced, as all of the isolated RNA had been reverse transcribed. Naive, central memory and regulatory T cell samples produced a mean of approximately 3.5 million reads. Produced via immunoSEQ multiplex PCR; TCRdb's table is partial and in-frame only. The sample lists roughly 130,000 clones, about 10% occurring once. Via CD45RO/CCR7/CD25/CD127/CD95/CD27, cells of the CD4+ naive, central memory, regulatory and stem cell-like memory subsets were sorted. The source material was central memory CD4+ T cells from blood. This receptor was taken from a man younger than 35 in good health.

The CDR3 region is CAGARGYNSPLHF. Written as DNA, the CDR3 is TGTGCGGGGGCCAGGGGGTATAATTCACCCCTCCACTTT. This rearrangement joins TRBV30 to TRBJ1-6; 7 nucleotides align to TRBD1. This CDR3 has 13 amino acids. Germline values: CDR1 GTSNPN, CDR2 SVGIG (reference sequence). The entire variable domain, with the rest obtained from reference TRBV30 and TRBJ1-6, is as follows: SQTIHQWPATLVQPVGSPLSLECTVEGTSNPNLYWYRQAAGRGLQLLFYSVGIGQISSEVPQNLSASRPQDRQFILSSKKLLLSDSGFYLCAGARGYNSPLHFGNGTRLTVT.